This entry describes one T cell receptor (beta chain). Its antigen is undetermined. V lost 5 bases to trimming and J lost 2 bases; unmatched junction nucleotides: 5. CDR1 LNHDA and CDR2 SQIVND come from the germline V gene (reference sequence). This CDR3 has 15 residues. Both 60 Vbeta primers and 13 Jbeta primers went into the PCR. Produced via immunoSEQ multiplex PCR; TCRdb's table is partial and in-frame only. The table has under 150,000 clones, approximately 80% seen once. This sample was taken from a study of cytomegalovirus exposure and HLA in healthy donors. The study, taken as a whole, reports: It was shown in a later analysis that HLA-associated TCR beta chains were more clonally expanded than other, equally common chains. Some highly shared sequence variants likely arose as a pipeline artifact.

Sequenced material: PBMCs. The sequence came from a woman between 35 and 50 years old in good health and CMV-seropositive. The chain combines TRBV19 with TRBJ2-7; 11 bases map to TRBD1. The CDR3 nucleotides read TGTGCCAGTAGTTCCAGGGGACAGGGGGCCTACGAGCAGTACTTC. Translation gives CASSSRGQGAYEQYF.